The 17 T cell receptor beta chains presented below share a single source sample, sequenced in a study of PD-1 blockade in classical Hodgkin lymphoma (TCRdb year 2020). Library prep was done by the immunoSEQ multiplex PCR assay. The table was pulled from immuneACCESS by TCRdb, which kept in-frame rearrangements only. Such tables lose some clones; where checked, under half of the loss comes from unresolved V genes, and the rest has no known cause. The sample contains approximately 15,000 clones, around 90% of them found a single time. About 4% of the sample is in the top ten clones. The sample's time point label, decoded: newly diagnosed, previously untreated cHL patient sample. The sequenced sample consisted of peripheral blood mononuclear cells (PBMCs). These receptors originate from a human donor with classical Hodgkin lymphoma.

In nucleotides, the CDR3 is TGTGCCAGCAGCACCACCGGGACTAGCGGGGTCTCCTACGAGCAGTACTTC. Amino acid sequence: CASSTTGTSGVSYEQYF. The chain has TRBV7-2 and TRBJ2-7, with 13 bases lining up with TRBD2. V lost 5 bases and J lost 0; bases outside the gene matches: 7. The CDR3 length is 17 residues. Germline V gene sequence: CDR1 SGHTA, CDR2 FQGNSA.

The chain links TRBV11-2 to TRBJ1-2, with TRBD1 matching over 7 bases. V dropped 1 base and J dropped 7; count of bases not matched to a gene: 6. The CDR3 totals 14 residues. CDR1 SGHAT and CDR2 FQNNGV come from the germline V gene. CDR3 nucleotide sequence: TGTGCCAGCAGCTTAGTTAGAACAGGGGCTGGCTACACCTTC. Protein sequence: CASSLVRTGAGYTF. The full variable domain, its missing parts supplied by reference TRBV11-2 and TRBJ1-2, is EAGVAQSPRYKIIEKRQSVAFWCNPISGHATLYWYQQILGQGPKLLIQFQNNGVVDDSQLPKDRFSAERLKGVDSTLKIQPAKLEDSAVYLCASSLVRTGAGYTFGSGTRLTVV.

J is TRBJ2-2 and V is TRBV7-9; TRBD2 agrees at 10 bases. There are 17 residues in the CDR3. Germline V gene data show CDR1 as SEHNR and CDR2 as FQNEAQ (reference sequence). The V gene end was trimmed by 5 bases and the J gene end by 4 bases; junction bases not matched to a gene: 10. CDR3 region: CASSPTSGVVVTGELFF. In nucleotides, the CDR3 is TGTGCCAGCAGCCCTACTAGCGGGGTGGTTGTCACCGGGGAGCTGTTTTTT.

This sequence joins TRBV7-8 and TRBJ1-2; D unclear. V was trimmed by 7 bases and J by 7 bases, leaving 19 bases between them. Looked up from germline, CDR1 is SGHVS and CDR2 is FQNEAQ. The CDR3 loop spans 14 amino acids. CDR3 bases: TGTGCCAGCACCTTGTCCGGACGGTTAGGTGGCTACACCTTC. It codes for CASTLSGRLGGYTF.

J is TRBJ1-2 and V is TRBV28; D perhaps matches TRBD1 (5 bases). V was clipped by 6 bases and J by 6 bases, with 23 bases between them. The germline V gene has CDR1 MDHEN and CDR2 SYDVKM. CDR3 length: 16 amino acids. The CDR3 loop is CASRRTFGGAGHGYTF. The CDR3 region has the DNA TGTGCCAGCAGGAGAACTTTTGGGGGAGCCGGTCATGGCTACACCTTC.

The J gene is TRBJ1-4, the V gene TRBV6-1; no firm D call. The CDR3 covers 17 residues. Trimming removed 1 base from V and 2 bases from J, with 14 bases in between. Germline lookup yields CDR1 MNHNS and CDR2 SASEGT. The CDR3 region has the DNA TGTGCCAGCAGTGAAGTCAGGAGGGCAGTCACTAATGAAAAACTGTTTTTT. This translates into CASSEVRRAVTNEKLFF.

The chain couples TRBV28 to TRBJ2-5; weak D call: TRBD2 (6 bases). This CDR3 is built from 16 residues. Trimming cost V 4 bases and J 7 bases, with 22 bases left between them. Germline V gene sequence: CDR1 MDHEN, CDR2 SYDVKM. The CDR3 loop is CASSSPGGALSGTQYF. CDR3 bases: TGTGCCAGCAGTTCCCCTGGAGGGGCCCTCTCAGGGACCCAGTACTTC.

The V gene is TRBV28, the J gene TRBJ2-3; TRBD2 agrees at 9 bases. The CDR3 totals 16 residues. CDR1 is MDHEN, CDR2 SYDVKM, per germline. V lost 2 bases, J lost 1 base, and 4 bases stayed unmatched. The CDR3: CASSLAGGVGTDTQYF. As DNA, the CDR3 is TGTGCCAGCAGTTTAGCGGGAGGGGTAGGCACAGATACGCAGTATTTT.

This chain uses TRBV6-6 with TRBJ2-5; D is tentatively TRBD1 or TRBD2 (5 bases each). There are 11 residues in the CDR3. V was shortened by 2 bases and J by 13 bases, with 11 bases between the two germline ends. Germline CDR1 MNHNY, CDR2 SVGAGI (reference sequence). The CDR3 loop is CASSYEGFRYF. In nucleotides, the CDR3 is TGTGCCAGCAGTTACGAGGGGTTTCGGTACTTC.

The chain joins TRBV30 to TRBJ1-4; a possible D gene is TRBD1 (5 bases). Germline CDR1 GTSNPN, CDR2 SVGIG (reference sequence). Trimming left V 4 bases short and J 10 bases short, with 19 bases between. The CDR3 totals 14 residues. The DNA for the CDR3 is TGTGCCTGGAAGGGGACGAGTCGGGGTGGAAAACTGTTTTTT. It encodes CAWKGTSRGGKLFF.

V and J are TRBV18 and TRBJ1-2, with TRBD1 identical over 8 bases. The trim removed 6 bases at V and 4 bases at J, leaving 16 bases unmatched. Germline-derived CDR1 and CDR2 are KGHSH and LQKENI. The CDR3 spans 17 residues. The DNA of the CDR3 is TGTGCCAGCTCCGACGACAGGGGTCGGGTTTCGGGCTATGGCTACACCTTC. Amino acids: CASSDDRGRVSGYGYTF.

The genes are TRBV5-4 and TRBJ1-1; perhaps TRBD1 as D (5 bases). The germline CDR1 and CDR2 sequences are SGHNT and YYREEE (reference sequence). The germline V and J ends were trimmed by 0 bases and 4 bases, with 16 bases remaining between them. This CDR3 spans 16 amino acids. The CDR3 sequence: CASSLGPVGGTTEAFF. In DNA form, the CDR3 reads TGTGCCAGCAGCTTGGGCCCAGTGGGGGGGACCACTGAAGCTTTCTTT.

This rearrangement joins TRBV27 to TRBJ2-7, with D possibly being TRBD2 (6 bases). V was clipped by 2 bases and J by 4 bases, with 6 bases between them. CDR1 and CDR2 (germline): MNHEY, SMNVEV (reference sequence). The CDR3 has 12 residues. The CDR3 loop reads CASSLGGYEQYF. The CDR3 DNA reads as TGTGCCAGCAGTTTAGGGGGGTACGAGCAGTACTTC.

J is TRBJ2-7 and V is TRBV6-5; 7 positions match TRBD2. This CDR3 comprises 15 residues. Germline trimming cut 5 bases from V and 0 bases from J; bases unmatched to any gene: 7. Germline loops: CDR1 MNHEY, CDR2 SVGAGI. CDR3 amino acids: CASSAGRGYSYEQYF. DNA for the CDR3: TGTGCCAGCAGTGCAGGGAGGGGATACTCCTACGAGCAGTACTTC.

CDR3 DNA sequence: TGTGCAAGTCGCTTAAAGGCGGCGGGACTAGCGCCGATCTCCTACAATGAGCAGTTCTTC. Translation gives CASRLKAAGLAPISYNEQFF. The gene calls are TRBV12-2 and TRBJ2-1; the table names TRBD2, a call not compared with the DNA. TRBV12-2 is noted as a pseudogene. The CDR3 extends over 20 amino acids.

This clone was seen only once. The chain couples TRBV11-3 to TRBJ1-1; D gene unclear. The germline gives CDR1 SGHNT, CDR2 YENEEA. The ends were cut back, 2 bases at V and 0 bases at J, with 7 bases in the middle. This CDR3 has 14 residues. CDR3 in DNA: TGTGCCAGCAGCTTATCGGGTATGAACACTGAAGCTTTCTTT. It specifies CASSLSGMNTEAFF.

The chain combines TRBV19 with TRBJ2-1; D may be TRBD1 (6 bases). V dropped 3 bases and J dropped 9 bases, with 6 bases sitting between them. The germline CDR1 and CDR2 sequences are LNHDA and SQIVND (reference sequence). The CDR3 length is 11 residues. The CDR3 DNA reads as TGTGCCAGTAGTATCAGGGGTGAGCAGTTCTTC. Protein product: CASSIRGEQFF.